This T cell receptor beta chain was profiled in a study of T-cell memory formation after mild COVID-19. Study as a whole: For the most part, TCR clusters were specific to one donor.

Germline CDR1 reads KGHDR; CDR2 reads SFDVKD. The ends lost 4 bases at V and 3 bases at J; junction bases unmatched: 16. The CDR3 loop spans 20 amino acids. In this sample, this clonotype turned up a few times. A single record per CDR3 protein comes from TCRdb applying MiXCR to the 5' RACE reads. This sample has 360,000 or so distinct CDR3 sequences, with 25% to 30% found just once. The sequenced sample consisted of PBMCs or a T cell subset sorted from them (not recorded which). The clonotype comes from an adult woman who had mild COVID-19 (a few samples of this study predate the infection). Cell type and time point are not known. This rearrangement joins TRBV24-1 to TRBJ2-3, with TRBD1 identical over 12 bases. This chain's CDR3 is CATSDHRPGTGGYGTDTQYF. In nucleotides, the CDR3 is TGTGCCACCAGTGACCACCGTCCCGGGACAGGGGGCTATGGGACAGATACGCAGTATTTT.